This T cell receptor (beta chain) is drawn from a study of blood T cell repertoires in COVID-19. Study details: Acute and convalescent COVID-19 samples came from the United States, Italy and Spain. PBMCs, B-cell-depleted T cells, or T cells provided the cDNA or gDNA that made up the material.

Trimming cost V 3 bases and J 1 base, with 15 bases left between them. Germline CDR1 MNHNS, CDR2 SASEGT. CDR3 size: 16 residues. This clone was counted a single time. Original processing notes: Reference gene primer amplification yielded estimated nucleated cell counts. TCRdb's copy holds only in-frame clones and misses some; the assay was immunoSEQ multiplex PCR. D and trimming come from the DNA, and the V and J calls and clone size come from that table. The sample shows some 110,000 clones, under 90% of them seen only once. This TCR derives from a woman in her sixties with acute or convalescent COVID-19. This rearrangement joins TRBV6-1 to TRBJ2-5; weak D call: TRBD1 (6 bases). Sequenced: peripheral blood. CDR3 residues: CASSEVSTGRQETQYF. CDR3 nucleotides: TGTGCCAGCAGTGAGGTTTCGACAGGCCGCCAAGAGACCCAGTACTTC.